The 27 T cell receptor beta chains below all came from one sample that was sequenced in a study of CD8 T cells in Susac syndrome. Random hexamers were used to reverse transcribe an amount of roughly 0.5 to 1 ug RNA. TCRdb reanalysed the immunoSEQ multiplex PCR reads using MiXCR and keeps one entry per CDR3 protein. This table holds about 250,000 distinct CDR3 sequences, 93% found once. The specimen was CD4+ T cells from PBMCs. Receptors were obtained from a human donor with multiple sclerosis.

V and J are TRBV19 and TRBJ1-1; the D is unclear. Per germline, CDR1 LNHDA and CDR2 SQIVND (reference sequence). V lost 11 bases to trimming and J lost 1 base, with 17 bases between them. This CDR3 is built from 14 residues. CDR3 bases: TGTGCCGCCAGACGGAGGCAGCCGAACACTGAAGCTTTCTTT. Residues: CAARRRQPNTEAFF.

The J gene is TRBJ1-6, the V gene TRBV3-1, with D maybe TRBD1 (6 bases). V lost 1 base, J lost 13 bases, and 11 bases lay in between. The CDR3 totals 13 residues. The germline CDR1 and CDR2 sequences are LGHDT and YNNKEL (reference sequence). The CDR3: CASSQVQGHPLHF. CDR3 DNA sequence: TGTGCCAGCAGCCAAGTTCAGGGACATCCCCTCCACTTT.

The chain combines TRBV9 with TRBJ2-2; 10 bases match TRBD2. The germline CDR1 and CDR2 sequences are SGDLS and YYNGEE. V shed 4 bases, J shed 2 bases, and the junction held 8 bases outside the gene matches. This CDR3 has 17 amino acids. CDR3 nucleotide sequence: TGTGCCAGCAGCCCGAGCAGCGGGGGGGCTAACACCGGGGAGCTGTTTTTT. Protein product: CASSPSSGGANTGELFF.

The chain employs TRBV29-1 and TRBJ2-2, with D maybe TRBD2 (5 bases). Looked up from germline, CDR1 is SQVTM and CDR2 is ANQGSEA. Trimming removed 6 bases from V and 1 base from J, with 12 bases in between. The CDR3 totals 14 residues. The CDR3, as DNA: TGCAGCGTCCGCGGGTCCCTGAACACCGGGGAGCTGTTTTTT. It yields the protein CSVRGSLNTGELFF.

CDR3 DNA sequence: TGTGCCAGCAGTTTTACAGGGCTGAAGGGAGAGACCCAGTACTTC. Translated, it gives CASSFTGLKGETQYF. The chain is built from TRBV12-3 or TRBV12-4 and TRBJ2-5; tentative D call: TRBD1 (6 bases). This CDR3 region has 15 residues. V shed 3 bases and J shed 4 bases, with 15 bases lying between them.

The V gene is TRBV12-3 or TRBV12-4, the J gene TRBJ1-1; TRBD1 is a possible D gene (6 bases). This CDR3 comprises 14 residues. Trimming took off 2 bases at V and 1 base at J, with 8 bases between the two ends. The DNA of the CDR3 is TGTGCCAGCAGTTTAAAGGGGGAGAACACTGAAGCTTTCTTT. Protein: CASSLKGENTEAFF.

The J gene is TRBJ2-5, the V gene TRBV11-3; no reliable D call. Trimming removed 1 base at V and 1 base at J, with 13 bases between. In germline, CDR1 is SGHNT, CDR2 YENEEA. This CDR3 contains 16 residues. This CDR3 reads CASSLAGPVPQETQYF. The CDR3 DNA reads as TGTGCCAGCAGCTTAGCCGGGCCAGTCCCCCAAGAGACCCAGTACTTC.

V and J are TRBV7-3 and TRBJ1-5, with D hard to call. Trimming left V 1 base short and J 0 bases short, with 16 bases between. The CDR3 length is 18 residues. The germline gives CDR1 SGHTA, CDR2 FQGTGA. The CDR3: CASSLRAAAPYSNQPQHF. For the CDR3, the DNA is TGTGCCAGCAGCTTAAGGGCAGCCGCCCCATATAGCAATCAGCCCCAGCATTTT.

The rearrangement links TRBV7-9 to TRBJ1-2; 7 bases map to TRBD1. Germline V gene sequence: CDR1 SEHNR, CDR2 FQNEAQ (reference sequence). V gave up 0 bases and J gave up 3 bases; unmatched junction bases: 4. The CDR3 spans 15 residues. In nucleotides, the CDR3 is TGTGCCAGCAGCTTAGCGGGCAGGGGGGACTATGGCTACACCTTC. This encodes CASSLAGRGDYGYTF.

The V call is TRBV29-1, the J call TRBJ1-5; the match to TRBD1 covers 10 bases. V lost 6 bases and J lost 4; bases outside the gene matches: 6. The germline CDR1 and CDR2 sequences are SQVTM and ANQGSEA. The CDR3 contains 14 residues. The CDR3 is CSVRDRGTNQPQHF. The CDR3, as DNA: TGCAGCGTGAGGGACAGGGGTACAAATCAGCCCCAGCATTTT.

This chain connects TRBV12-3 or TRBV12-4 to TRBJ1-1; TRBD1 might be the D (6 bases). The ends were cut back, 6 bases at V and 0 bases at J, with 14 bases in the middle. The length of the CDR3 is 15 residues. CDR3 sequence reads: CASSLGWTVNTEAFF. In nucleotides, the CDR3 is TGTGCCAGCAGCCTGGGTTGGACAGTGAACACTGAAGCTTTCTTT.

This clonotype has only one observation. In nucleotides, the CDR3 is TGTGCCAGCAGCACAGGACAGGGTCGGGAGACCCAGTACTTC. Its protein is CASSTGQGRETQYF. The chain joins TRBV7-2 to TRBJ2-5; TRBD1 agrees at 8 bases. Germline trimming cut 5 bases from V and 5 bases from J; bases unmatched to any gene: 7. Per germline, CDR1 SGHTA and CDR2 FQGNSA. This CDR3 region has 14 residues.

The chain couples TRBV24-1 to TRBJ2-3, with TRBD1 identical over 7 bases. V lost 3 bases, J lost 5 bases, and 7 bases stayed unmatched. This CDR3 spans 15 amino acids. Germline V gene sequence: CDR1 KGHDR, CDR2 SFDVKD. The CDR3 nucleotides are TGTGCCACCAGTGATGCAAGGGACAGCTTAGATACGCAGTATTTT. Protein: CATSDARDSLDTQYF.

V is TRBV3-1 and J is TRBJ2-2; 9 bases map to TRBD1. V dropped 1 base and J dropped 3; count of bases not matched to a gene: 3. The V gene's germline CDR1 is LGHDT and CDR2 YNNKEL (reference sequence). The CDR3 is 16 amino acids. In DNA form, the CDR3 reads TGTGCCAGCAGCCAAGGGTGGACAGGGGACACCGGGGAGCTGTTTTTT. Its translation is CASSQGWTGDTGELFF.

The chain employs TRBV5-4 and TRBJ1-4; the match to TRBD1 covers 7 bases. V lost 4 bases and J lost 8; bases outside the gene matches: 14. This CDR3 has 16 residues. In germline, CDR1 is SGHNT, CDR2 YYREEE (reference sequence). Written as DNA, the CDR3 is TGTGCCAGCAGCACCCGGCGGGACAGCCCTTGGGAAAAACTGTTTTTT. This encodes CASSTRRDSPWEKLFF. Full variable domain (missing parts from reference TRBV5-4 and TRBJ1-4): ETGVTQSPTHLIKTRGQQVTLRCSSQSGHNTVSWYQQALGQGPQFIFQYYREEENGRGNFPPRFSGLQFPNYSSELNVNALELDDSALYLCASSTRRDSPWEKLFFGSGTQLSVL.

The chain recombines TRBV5-1 with TRBJ2-5; 7 bases line up with TRBD2. The CDR3 has 15 amino acids. In germline, CDR1 is SGHRS, CDR2 YFSETQ. The ends lost 4 bases at V and 5 bases at J; junction bases unmatched: 11. The CDR3 DNA sequence: TGCGCCAGCAGCAGGAGAACAACCGGGGGGGAGACCCAGTACTTC. This translates into CASSRRTTGGETQYF.

V is TRBV5-1 and J is TRBJ1-1, with 9 bases matching TRBD1. V shed 4 bases, J shed 4 bases, and the junction held 5 bases outside the gene matches. The CDR3 is 14 amino acids. CDR1 and CDR2 (germline): SGHRS, YFSETQ. This CDR3 reads CASSATTGGTEAFF. Here the CDR3 DNA reads TGCGCCAGCAGCGCCACGACAGGGGGCACTGAAGCTTTCTTT.

This CDR3 reads CASSTSDRGHGYTF. CDR3 nucleotides: TGTGCCAGCAGTACCTCGGACAGGGGGCACGGCTACACCTTC. The chain carries TRBV28 and TRBJ1-2, with 11 bases aligning to TRBD1. J lost 8 bases, V lost 5 bases, and 7 bases had no gene match. The CDR3 has 14 residues. CDR1 is MDHEN, CDR2 SYDVKM, per germline.

The J gene is TRBJ2-4, the V gene TRBV7-2; 12 nucleotides align to TRBD2. Germline V gene sequence: CDR1 SGHTA, CDR2 FQGNSA. The V and J ends lost 1 base and 0 bases, in that order; junction bases with no gene match: 7. CDR3 length equals 19 residues. CDR3 sequence: CASSLEASGGARAKNIQYF. CDR3 DNA: TGTGCCAGCAGCTTAGAGGCTAGCGGGGGGGCCAGAGCCAAAAACATTCAGTACTTC. Together with reference TRBV7-2 and TRBJ2-4, the CDR3 gives the full variable domain: GAGVSQSPSNKVTEKGKDVELRCDPISGHTALYWYRQSLGQGLEFLIYFQGNSAPDKSGLPSDRFSAERTGGSVSTLTIQRTQQEDSAVYLCASSLEASGGARAKNIQYFGAGTRLSVL.

This chain connects TRBV30 to TRBJ2-5; TRBD1 matches 9 bases. The CDR3 has 13 amino acids. Germline V gene data show CDR1 as GTSNPN and CDR2 as SVGIG (reference sequence). V lost 5 bases, J lost 4 bases, and 5 bases stayed unmatched. The CDR3 DNA reads as TGTGCCTGGGGGGACAGGGTAGGAGAGACCCAGTACTTC. It translates to CAWGDRVGETQYF.

The genes are TRBV19 and TRBJ2-1; the match to TRBD2 covers 10 bases. The CDR3 extends over 21 amino acids. V lost 4 bases and J lost 0; bases outside the gene matches: 18. From germline, CDR1 is LNHDA and CDR2 SQIVND (reference sequence). The CDR3 region is CASSRTSGRRIISLSYNEQFF. The CDR3 DNA reads TGTGCCAGTAGTAGGACTAGCGGACGTCGAATTATAAGCCTCTCCTACAATGAGCAGTTCTTC.

The chain uses TRBV2 and TRBJ2-1; possible D gene TRBD2, 6 bases. V gave up 10 bases and J gave up 8 bases, with 18 bases separating them. The CDR3 has 13 amino acids. Germline-derived CDR1 and CDR2 are SNHLY and FYNNEI. CDR3 DNA: TGTGCCACCCACCGGGGGATGTGGGATGAGCAGTTCTTC. Protein product: CATHRGMWDEQFF.

V is TRBV10-3 and J is TRBJ2-3, with D unclear. The CDR3 extends over 11 amino acids. Germline loops: CDR1 ENHRY, CDR2 SYGVKD. The V end was cut by 8 bases, the J end by 6 bases, with 9 bases between. The CDR3 nucleotides read TGTGCCATCTCCGGTCGGGATACGCAGTATTTT. Its translation is CAISGRDTQYF.

V gene TRBV3-1 combines with J gene TRBJ2-1, with 7 bases lining up with TRBD1. Germline CDR1 LGHDT, CDR2 YNNKEL (reference sequence). The CDR3 is 16 amino acids. The V gene end was trimmed by 0 bases and the J gene end by 4 bases; junction bases not matched to a gene: 6. The CDR3 sequence: CASSQEIGTAYNEQFF. In DNA form, the CDR3 reads TGTGCCAGCAGCCAAGAGATTGGGACAGCTTACAATGAGCAGTTCTTC.

The rearrangement joins TRBV5-1 to TRBJ1-1; no clear D gene. The CDR3 covers 15 residues. Trimming left V 0 bases short and J 7 bases short, with 16 bases between. The germline V gene has CDR1 SGHRS and CDR2 YFSETQ. The CDR3 DNA follows: TGCGCCAGCAGCTTGGAAGGTTTCCCCAGCAGTGAAGCTTTCTTT. It encodes CASSLEGFPSSEAFF.

The rearrangement uses TRBV14 and TRBJ2-7; D assignment may be TRBD1 or TRBD2 (5 bases each). V gave up 4 bases and J gave up 3 bases, with 16 bases separating them. CDR1 is SGHDN, CDR2 FVKESK, per germline. The CDR3 contains 15 residues. The CDR3 DNA follows: TGTGCCAGCAGCCCTACTCCGGGACCCCTCTACGAGCAGTACGTC. Translating it yields CASSPTPGPLYEQYV.

V gene TRBV5-1 combines with J gene TRBJ2-2; D possibly corresponds to TRBD1 (6 bases). Per germline, CDR1 SGHRS and CDR2 YFSETQ. The CDR3 extends over 17 amino acids. V lost 0 bases, J lost 7 bases, and 19 bases lay in between. The CDR3 DNA is TGCGCCAGCAGCTTGGCTAACCAGGGGATCCCGAACGGGGAGCTGTTTTTT. Its protein product is CASSLANQGIPNGELFF.